This entry lists 12 T cell receptor beta chains sequenced from one sample in a study of PD-1 blockade in classical Hodgkin lymphoma. Method: immunoSEQ multiplex PCR; TCRdb's copy keeps in-frame clones and lacks some. The table has roughly 77,000 clones, over 85% seen once; the top ten hold approximately 2.5%. Time point indicated: newly diagnosed, previously untreated cHL patient sample. Specimen: peripheral blood mononuclear cells (PBMCs). The receptors were sampled from a human donor with classical Hodgkin lymphoma.

This chain joins TRBV29-1 and TRBJ2-7; D is unresolved. There are 11 residues in the CDR3. V shed 4 bases and J shed 4 bases, with 8 bases lying between them. The germline gives CDR1 SQVTM, CDR2 ANQGSEA. The CDR3, as DNA: TGCAGCGTTGTGACATCATACGAGCAGTACTTC. Residues: CSVVTSYEQYF.

The J gene is TRBJ2-1, the V gene TRBV6-5, with D hard to call. There are 15 residues in the CDR3. V shed 2 bases and J shed 10 bases, with 18 bases lying between them. The germline gives CDR1 MNHEY, CDR2 SVGAGI. CDR3 nucleotide sequence: TGTGCCAGCAGTTACGAACCACGCACTTTGGAGGAGCAGTTCTTC. Residues: CASSYEPRTLEEQFF.

This chain uses TRBV11-3 with TRBJ2-1; TRBD1 matches 8 bases. Trimming cost V 4 bases and J 6 bases; bases outside gene matches: 2. The CDR3 extends over 13 amino acids. Looked up from germline, CDR1 is SGHNT and CDR2 is YENEEA. CDR3 residues: CASSSGTGNEQFF. The CDR3 DNA follows: TGTGCCAGCAGCTCTGGGACAGGCAATGAGCAGTTCTTC.

V gene TRBV28 combines with J gene TRBJ1-5, with D hard to call. V was shortened by 7 bases and J by 2 bases, with 18 bases between the two germline ends. The CDR3 spans 16 residues. Germline V CDR1 and CDR2: MDHEN, SYDVKM. CDR3: CASISYQVGGNQPQHF. CDR3 sequence (DNA): TGTGCCAGCATTTCCTACCAGGTGGGTGGCAATCAGCCCCAGCATTTT.

V gene TRBV19 combines with J gene TRBJ1-5; D is undetermined. The germline V and J ends were trimmed by 5 bases and 4 bases, with 6 bases remaining between them. This CDR3 comprises 12 residues. Germline CDR1 LNHDA, CDR2 SQIVND (reference sequence). CDR3 DNA sequence: TGTGCCAGTAGTCAGCCGAATCAGCCCCAGCATTTT. Its translation is CASSQPNQPQHF.

This rearrangement joins TRBV18 to TRBJ2-3, with 12 bases lining up with TRBD2. Germline V gene sequence: CDR1 KGHSH, CDR2 LQKENI. This CDR3 is built from 14 residues. The J segment lost 4 bases and the V segment lost 8 bases, leaving 4 bases of the junction unmatched. The CDR3 here is CASARTSGADTQYF. The CDR3 bases are TGTGCCAGCGCCCGGACTAGCGGGGCAGATACGCAGTATTTT.

This clone was counted once. This chain joins TRBV5-1 and TRBJ2-4, with a weak D call TRBD2 (5 bases). The V gene lost 4 bases and the J gene lost 3 bases, with 14 bases spanning the gap. The CDR3 extends over 15 amino acids. Germline CDR1 is SGHRS and CDR2 is YFSETQ. The CDR3 loop reads CASSLLGFGKNIQYF. CDR3 bases: TGCGCCAGCAGCCTACTAGGATTTGGCAAAAACATTCAGTACTTC.

V is TRBV6-5 and J is TRBJ1-3; 7 bases are shared with TRBD1. Germline V gene sequence: CDR1 MNHEY, CDR2 SVGAGI. CDR3 length: 14 amino acids. V shed 8 bases and J 3 bases; nucleotides not matched to a gene: 7. CDR3 sequence reads: CASGRGQFGNTIYF. DNA of the CDR3: TGTGCCAGCGGCCGGGGACAGTTTGGAAACACCATATATTTT.

The CDR3 loop reads CASSQLDGFTGELFF. CDR3 DNA: TGTGCCAGCAGCCAATTGGACGGGTTCACCGGGGAGCTGTTTTTT. The V and J genes are TRBV14 and TRBJ2-2; D is unclear. This CDR3 has 15 amino acids. Trimming removed 2 bases at V and 4 bases at J, with 11 bases between. Germline assignment: CDR1 SGHDN and CDR2 FVKESK.

The rearrangement joins TRBV5-1 to TRBJ2-1, with 13 bases fitting TRBD2. The CDR3 length is 18 residues. Trimming took 0 bases from V and 2 from J; bases not matched to a gene: 5. Germline CDR1 SGHRS, CDR2 YFSETQ. This chain's CDR3 is CASSLALGTSGTYNEQFF. The DNA of the CDR3 is TGCGCCAGCAGCTTGGCCCTCGGGACTAGCGGGACCTACAATGAGCAGTTCTTC.

This chain links TRBV10-3 with TRBJ1-4, with a possible D match to TRBD1 (5 bases). The germline CDR1 and CDR2 sequences are ENHRY and SYGVKD. V lost 0 bases and J lost 7, with 12 bases in between. The length of the CDR3 is 15 residues. The CDR3 is CAISESAGWSEKLFF. DNA of the CDR3: TGTGCCATCAGTGAGTCGGCAGGGTGGAGTGAAAAACTGTTTTTT.

V usage is TRBV7-2 and J usage is TRBJ1-1; D may be TRBD1 (6 bases). The length of the CDR3 is 15 residues. Germline-derived CDR1 and CDR2 are SGHTA and FQGNSA. Trimming removed 6 bases at V and 0 bases at J, with 14 bases between. The CDR3, as DNA: TGTGCCAGCAGGGAAATGGGGGGCATGAACACTGAAGCTTTCTTT. Translated, it gives CASREMGGMNTEAFF.